This entry lists 18 T cell receptor beta chains sequenced from one sample in a study of PD-L1 blockade in urothelial cancer. Time point noted: pretreatment peripheral blood. The table came from immunoSEQ multiplex PCR; TCRdb's copy has only in-frame clones and leaves some out. This repertoire shows about 55,000 clones, around 72% found once; its top ten account for 4%. The sample was PBMCs, taken around atezolizumab (anti-PD-L1) treatment. These receptors all come from a man between 65 and 85 years old with urothelial cancer.

This chain links TRBV2 with TRBJ2-3; TRBD2 agrees at 10 bases. This CDR3 spans 15 amino acids. Germline CDR1 SNHLY, CDR2 FYNNEI. V shed 4 bases, J shed 5 bases, and the junction held 6 bases outside the gene matches. CDR3 amino acids: CASSGTSGTRDTQYF. CDR3 nucleotides: TGTGCCAGCAGTGGAACTAGCGGGACGAGAGATACGCAGTATTTT. Full variable domain (missing parts from reference TRBV2 and TRBJ2-3): EPEVTQTPSHQVTQMGQEVILRCVPISNHLYFYWYRQILGQKVEFLVSFYNNEISEKSEIFDDQFSVERPDGSNFTLKIRSTKLEDSAMYFCASSGTSGTRDTQYFGPGTRLTVL.

The J gene is TRBJ1-2, the V gene TRBV11-3, with 8 bases that match TRBD1. Germline V lookup: CDR1 SGHNT, CDR2 YENEEA. V lost 1 base and J lost 6; bases outside the gene matches: 1. This CDR3 contains 13 residues. The CDR3 region is CASSLGTGNGYTF. DNA for the CDR3: TGTGCCAGCAGCTTAGGGACAGGGAATGGCTACACCTTC.

This chain uses TRBV4-2 with TRBJ1-5; D remains ambiguous. The CDR3 is made up of 17 amino acids. Germline V gives CDR1 LGHNA, CDR2 YNFKEQ. The germline V and J ends were trimmed by 0 bases and 0 bases, with 12 bases remaining between them. The CDR3 loop reads CASSQDLLGDSNQPQHF. DNA for the CDR3: TGTGCCAGCAGCCAAGATTTACTCGGGGATAGCAATCAGCCCCAGCATTTT.

The chain combines TRBV6-5 with TRBJ1-2, with D perhaps matching TRBD1 (6 bases). Germline V gene sequence: CDR1 MNHEY, CDR2 SVGAGI. The CDR3 is 14 residues long. The V and J ends lost 6 bases and 1 base respectively, with 12 bases between them. Here the CDR3 DNA reads TGTGCCAGCAGGGACAGCCCAAGTAACTATGGCTACACCTTC. This gives the protein CASRDSPSNYGYTF.

The count of this clone is one. V usage is TRBV5-1 and J usage is TRBJ2-6; the match to TRBD1 covers 10 bases. This CDR3 has 17 amino acids. V was clipped by 3 bases and J by 2 bases; unmatched bases: 5. From germline, CDR1 is SGHRS and CDR2 YFSETQ. CDR3 residues: CASSYLGQGTGANVLTF. In nucleotides, the CDR3 is TGCGCCAGCAGCTACCTGGGACAGGGGACTGGGGCCAACGTCCTGACTTTC. The full variable domain, with the rest looked up from reference TRBV5-1 and TRBJ2-6, is KAGVTQTPRYLIKTRGQQVTLSCSPISGHRSVSWYQQTPGQGLQFLFEYFSETQRNKGNFPGRFSGRQFSNSRSEMNVSTLELGDSALYLCASSYLGQGTGANVLTFGAGSRLTVL.

The chain combines TRBV19 with TRBJ2-3, with TRBD2 identical over 8 bases. Losses at the gene ends were 4 bases for V and 3 bases for J; bases not matched to a gene: 12. Per the germline V gene, CDR1 is LNHDA and CDR2 is SQIVND (reference sequence). The CDR3 spans 17 residues. The CDR3 DNA sequence: TGTGCCAGTAGTACCCAACTAGCGTCGGGAGGGACAGATACGCAGTATTTT. This sequence encodes CASSTQLASGGTDTQYF.

The rearrangement links TRBV2 to TRBJ2-3; 7 positions agree with TRBD2. V gave up 6 bases and J gave up 2 bases; unmatched junction bases: 5. Germline V gives CDR1 SNHLY, CDR2 FYNNEI. The CDR3 sequence is 14 residues long. CDR3 DNA: TGTGCCAGCAGCCCCGGGACTAACACAGATACGCAGTATTTT. Its translation is CASSPGTNTDTQYF.

The chain has TRBV5-1 and TRBJ2-7; 7 bases match TRBD1. The germline gives CDR1 SGHRS, CDR2 YFSETQ. The ends lost 1 base at V and 3 bases at J; junction bases unmatched: 1. This CDR3 is 13 amino acids long. DNA for the CDR3: TGCGCCAGCAGCTTGACAGGGGACTACGAGCAGTACTTC. Its protein is CASSLTGDYEQYF. Full variable domain (outside the CDR3, taken from reference TRBV5-1 and TRBJ2-7): KAGVTQTPRYLIKTRGQQVTLSCSPISGHRSVSWYQQTPGQGLQFLFEYFSETQRNKGNFPGRFSGRQFSNSRSEMNVSTLELGDSALYLCASSLTGDYEQYFGPGTRLTVT.

The chain couples TRBV7-2 to TRBJ2-1, with 9 bases matching TRBD2. CDR1 and CDR2 (germline): SGHTA, FQGNSA. With V trimmed by 5 bases and J by 4 bases, 6 bases remained unmatched. The CDR3 has 15 amino acids. Written as DNA, the CDR3 is TGTGCCAGCAGCCCCTTTGCGGGGGGGTACAATGAGCAGTTCTTC. Protein: CASSPFAGGYNEQFF. The full variable domain, in which reference TRBV7-2 and TRBJ2-1 provide the parts outside the CDR3, is GAGVSQSPSNKVTEKGKDVELRCDPISGHTALYWYRQSLGQGLEFLIYFQGNSAPDKSGLPSDRFSAERTGGSVSTLTIQRTQQEDSAVYLCASSPFAGGYNEQFFGPGTRLTVL.

The count of this clone is one. This chain links TRBV15 with TRBJ2-5; D possibly corresponds to TRBD1 (6 bases). CDR1 and CDR2 from the germline V gene are LNHNV and YYDKDF (reference sequence). The CDR3 is 12 amino acids. V was clipped by 2 bases and J by 9 bases, with 10 bases between them. CDR3 in amino acids: CATSRSSGAQYF. CDR3 DNA sequence: TGTGCCACCAGCAGATCATCAGGGGCCCAGTACTTC.

The genes are TRBV25-1 and TRBJ1-3; D unclear. Trimming shortened V by 2 bases and J by 0 bases, and 11 bases separated the two germline ends. The CDR3 has 16 residues. Germline V gene lookup returns CDR1 MGHDK and CDR2 SYGVNS. The CDR3 DNA follows: TGTGCCAGCAGTGAACCAGGAATGAGCTCTGGAAACACCATATATTTT. The encoded protein is CASSEPGMSSGNTIYF.

The chain carries TRBV9 and TRBJ1-3; the match to TRBD1 covers 9 bases. With 3 bases clipped from V and 4 bases from J, the junction kept 8 bases outside the gene matches. CDR1 SGDLS and CDR2 YYNGEE come from the germline V gene. The CDR3 is 16 amino acids. Here the CDR3 DNA reads TGTGCCAGCAGCGCGGGGGACAGGGCATTAGGAAACACCATATATTTT. Its protein product is CASSAGDRALGNTIYF.

This chain uses TRBV5-1 with TRBJ1-4, with D maybe TRBD1 (5 bases). Germline V CDR1 and CDR2: SGHRS, YFSETQ. Trimming took 0 bases from V and 7 from J, leaving 16 bases between them. The CDR3 runs 16 residues. Here the CDR3 DNA reads TGCGCCAGCAGCTTGGCGTTTGGGCAGGGTGGTGAAAAACTGTTTTTT. Amino acids: CASSLAFGQGGEKLFF.

Comment on this clone: Other DNA sequences within the sample encode an identical CDR3. The CDR3 is CASSQDRDYGYTF. For the CDR3, the DNA is TGCGCCAGCAGCCAAGACAGGGATTATGGCTACACCTTC. The genes are TRBV4-1 and TRBJ1-2; possible D gene TRBD1, 5 bases. Between the trimmed V and J ends, which lost 0 bases and 5 bases, there was a span of 7 bases. Germline V gene data show CDR1 as MGHRA and CDR2 as YSYEKL. This CDR3 region has 13 residues.

This CDR3 reads CASSFGTVNEAFF. In nucleotides, the CDR3 is TGCGCCAGCAGCTTTGGGACAGTGAATGAAGCTTTCTTT. The chain couples TRBV5-1 to TRBJ1-1; 7 nucleotides agree with TRBD1. Trimming cost V 2 bases and J 7 bases; bases outside gene matches: 5. Germline V gene sequence: CDR1 SGHRS, CDR2 YFSETQ. The CDR3 is made up of 13 amino acids. Drawing the rest from reference TRBV5-1 and TRBJ1-1, the complete variable domain is KAGVTQTPRYLIKTRGQQVTLSCSPISGHRSVSWYQQTPGQGLQFLFEYFSETQRNKGNFPGRFSGRQFSNSRSEMNVSTLELGDSALYLCASSFGTVNEAFFGQGTRLTVV.

The chain couples TRBV5-5 to TRBJ2-7; 10 bases align to TRBD1. The CDR3 totals 16 residues. V gave up 4 bases and J gave up 9 bases; unmatched junction bases: 16. Germline V CDR1 and CDR2: SGHKS, YYEKEE (reference sequence). The CDR3 loop is CASSAPDRGPYAGQYF. CDR3 coding DNA: TGTGCCAGCAGCGCACCTGACAGGGGGCCTTACGCGGGGCAGTACTTC.

The V call is TRBV10-3, the J call TRBJ2-3, with TRBD2 matching over 16 bases. The germline gives CDR1 ENHRY, CDR2 SYGVKD. Unmatched junction bases numbered 4, after V lost 6 bases and J lost 4 bases. The CDR3 has 16 residues. This CDR3 reads CAIRGLAGGIPDTQYF. CDR3 DNA sequence: TGTGCCATCAGGGGACTAGCGGGAGGGATTCCAGATACGCAGTATTTT.

The rearrangement links TRBV2 to TRBJ2-1, with 9 bases fitting TRBD2. This CDR3 has 18 amino acids. Germline CDR1 is SNHLY and CDR2 is FYNNEI. Trimming at V came to 3 bases and at J to 8 bases, leaving 17 bases not matched to a gene. CDR3 in DNA: TGTGCCAGCAGTGACCTTTTAAGGCGGGGCGGGAGGGTAGATGAGCAGTTCTTC. Translation gives CASSDLLRRGGRVDEQFF.